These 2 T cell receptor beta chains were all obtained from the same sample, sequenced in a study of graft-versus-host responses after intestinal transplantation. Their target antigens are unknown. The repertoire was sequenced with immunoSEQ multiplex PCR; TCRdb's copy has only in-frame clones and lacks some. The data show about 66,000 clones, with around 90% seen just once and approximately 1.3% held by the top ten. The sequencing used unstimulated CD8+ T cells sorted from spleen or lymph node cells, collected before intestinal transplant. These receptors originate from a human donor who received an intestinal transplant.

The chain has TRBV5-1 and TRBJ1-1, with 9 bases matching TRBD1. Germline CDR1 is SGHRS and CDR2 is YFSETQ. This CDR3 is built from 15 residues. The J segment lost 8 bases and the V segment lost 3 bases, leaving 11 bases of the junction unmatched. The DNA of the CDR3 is TGCGCCAGCAGCTCCCCCTCACAGGGGGCGTCCGAAGCTTTCTTT. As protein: CASSSPSQGASEAFF.

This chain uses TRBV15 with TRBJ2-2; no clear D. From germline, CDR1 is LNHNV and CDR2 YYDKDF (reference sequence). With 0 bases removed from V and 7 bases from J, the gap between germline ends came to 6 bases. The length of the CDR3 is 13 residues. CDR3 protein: CATSRDPFGELFF. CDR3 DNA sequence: TGTGCCACCAGCAGAGACCCCTTCGGGGAGCTGTTTTTT.